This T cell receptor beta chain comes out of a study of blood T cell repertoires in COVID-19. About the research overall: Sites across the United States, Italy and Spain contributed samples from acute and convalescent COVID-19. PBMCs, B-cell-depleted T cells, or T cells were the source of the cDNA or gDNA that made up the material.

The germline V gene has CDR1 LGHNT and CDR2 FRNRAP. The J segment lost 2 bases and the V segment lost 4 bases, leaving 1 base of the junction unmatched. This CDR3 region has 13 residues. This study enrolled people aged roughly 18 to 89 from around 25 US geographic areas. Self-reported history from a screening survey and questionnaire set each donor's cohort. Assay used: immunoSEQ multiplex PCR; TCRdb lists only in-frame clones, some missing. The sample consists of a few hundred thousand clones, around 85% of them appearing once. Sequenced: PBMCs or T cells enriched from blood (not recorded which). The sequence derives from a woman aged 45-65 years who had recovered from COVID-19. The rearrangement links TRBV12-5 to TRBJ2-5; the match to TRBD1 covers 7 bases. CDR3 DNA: TGTGCTAGTGGTTCGACAGGGCAAGAGACCCAGTACTTC. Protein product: CASGSTGQETQYF.